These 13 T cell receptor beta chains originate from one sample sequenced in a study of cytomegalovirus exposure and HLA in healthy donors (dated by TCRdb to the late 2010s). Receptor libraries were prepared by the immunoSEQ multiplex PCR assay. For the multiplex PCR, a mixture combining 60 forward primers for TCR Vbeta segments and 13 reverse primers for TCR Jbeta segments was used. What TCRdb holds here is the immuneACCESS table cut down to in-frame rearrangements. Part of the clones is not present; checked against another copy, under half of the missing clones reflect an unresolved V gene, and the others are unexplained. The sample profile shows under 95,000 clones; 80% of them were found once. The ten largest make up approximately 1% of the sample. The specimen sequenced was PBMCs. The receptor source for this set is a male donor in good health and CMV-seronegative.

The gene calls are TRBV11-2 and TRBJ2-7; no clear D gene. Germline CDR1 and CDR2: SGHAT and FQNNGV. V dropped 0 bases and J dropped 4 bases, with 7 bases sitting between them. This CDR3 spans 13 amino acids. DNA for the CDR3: TGTGCCAGCAGCTTAGAACAGAAATACGAGCAGTACTTC. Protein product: CASSLEQKYEQYF.

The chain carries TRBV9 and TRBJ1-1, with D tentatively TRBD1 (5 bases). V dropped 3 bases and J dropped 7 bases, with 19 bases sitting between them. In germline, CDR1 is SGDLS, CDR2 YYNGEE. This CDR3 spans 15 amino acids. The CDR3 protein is CASSGRAGGANEAFF. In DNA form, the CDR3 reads TGTGCCAGCAGCGGTCGGGCCGGGGGTGCGAATGAAGCTTTCTTT.

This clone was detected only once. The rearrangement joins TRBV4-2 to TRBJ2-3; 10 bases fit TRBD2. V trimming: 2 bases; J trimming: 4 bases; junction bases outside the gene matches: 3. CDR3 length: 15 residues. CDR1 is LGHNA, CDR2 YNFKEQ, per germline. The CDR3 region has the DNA TGTGCCAGCAGCCAAAGCGGGGGGGCCGCAGATACGCAGTATTTT. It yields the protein CASSQSGGAADTQYF.

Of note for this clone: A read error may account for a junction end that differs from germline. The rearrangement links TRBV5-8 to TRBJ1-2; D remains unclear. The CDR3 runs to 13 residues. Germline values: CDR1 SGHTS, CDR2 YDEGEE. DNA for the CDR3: TGTGCCAGCAGCTTGGCGAGGTCTGATGGCTACCCCTTC. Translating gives CASSLARSDGYPF. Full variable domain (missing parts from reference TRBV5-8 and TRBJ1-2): EAGVTQSPTHLIKTRGQQATLRCSPISGHTSVYWYQQALGLGLQFLLWYDEGEERNRGNFPPRFSGRQFPNYSSELNVNALELEDSALYLCASSLARSDGYPFGSGTRLTVV.

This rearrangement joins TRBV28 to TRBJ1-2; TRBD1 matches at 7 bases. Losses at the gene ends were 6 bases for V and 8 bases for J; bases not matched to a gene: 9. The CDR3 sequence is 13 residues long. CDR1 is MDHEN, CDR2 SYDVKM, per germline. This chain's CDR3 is CASRGRTGGGYTF. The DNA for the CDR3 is TGTGCCAGCAGGGGGAGGACAGGTGGAGGCTACACCTTC.

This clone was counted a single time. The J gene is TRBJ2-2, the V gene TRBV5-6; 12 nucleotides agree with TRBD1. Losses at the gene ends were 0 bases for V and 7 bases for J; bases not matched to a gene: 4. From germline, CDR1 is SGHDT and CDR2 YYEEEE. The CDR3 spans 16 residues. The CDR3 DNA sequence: TGTGCCAGCAGCTTGGTGGGACAGGGGGCTTTCGGGGAGCTGTTTTTT. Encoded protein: CASSLVGQGAFGELFF. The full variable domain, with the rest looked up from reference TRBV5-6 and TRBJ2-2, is DAGVTQSPTHLIKTRGQQVTLRCSPKSGHDTVSWYQQALGQGPQFIFQYYEEEERQRGNFPDRFSGHQFPNYSSELNVNALLLGDSALYLCASSLVGQGAFGELFFGEGSRLTVL.

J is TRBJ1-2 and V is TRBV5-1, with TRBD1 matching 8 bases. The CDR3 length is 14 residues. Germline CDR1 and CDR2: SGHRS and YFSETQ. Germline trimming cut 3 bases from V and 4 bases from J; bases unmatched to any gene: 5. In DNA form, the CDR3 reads TGCGCCAGCAGCTCCACGACAGGGGCCTATGGCTACACCTTC. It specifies CASSSTTGAYGYTF.

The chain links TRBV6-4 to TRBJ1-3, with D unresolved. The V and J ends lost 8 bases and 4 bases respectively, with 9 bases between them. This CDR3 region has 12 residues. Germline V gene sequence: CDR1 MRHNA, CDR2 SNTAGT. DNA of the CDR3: TGTGCCAGCCCCGCGGGGGGAAACACCATATATTTT. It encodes CASPAGGNTIYF.

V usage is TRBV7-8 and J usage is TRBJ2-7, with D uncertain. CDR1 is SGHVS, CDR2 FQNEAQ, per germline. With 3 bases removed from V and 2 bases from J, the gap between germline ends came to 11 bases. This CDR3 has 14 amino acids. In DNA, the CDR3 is TGTGCCAGCAGCTTTCGGCCAGGTCCCTACGAGCAGTACTTC. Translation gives CASSFRPGPYEQYF. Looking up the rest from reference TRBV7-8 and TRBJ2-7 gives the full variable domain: GAGVSQSPRYKVAKRGQDVALRCDPISGHVSLFWYQQALGQGPEFLTYFQNEAQLDKSGLPSDRFFAERPEGSVSTLKIQRTQQEDSAVYLCASSFRPGPYEQYFGPGTRLTVT.

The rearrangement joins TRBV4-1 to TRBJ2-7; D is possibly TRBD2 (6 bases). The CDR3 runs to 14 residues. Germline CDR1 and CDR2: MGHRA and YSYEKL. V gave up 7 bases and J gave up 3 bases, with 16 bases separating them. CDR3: CASTPAGQGYEQYF. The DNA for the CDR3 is TGCGCCAGCACCCCGGCGGGGCAGGGCTACGAGCAGTACTTC.

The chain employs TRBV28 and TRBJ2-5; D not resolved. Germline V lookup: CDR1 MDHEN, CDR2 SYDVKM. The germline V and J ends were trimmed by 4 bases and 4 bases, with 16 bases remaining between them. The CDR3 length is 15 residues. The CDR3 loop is CASSYPNRATETQYF. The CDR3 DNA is TGTGCCAGCAGTTACCCTAACAGAGCTACAGAGACCCAGTACTTC.

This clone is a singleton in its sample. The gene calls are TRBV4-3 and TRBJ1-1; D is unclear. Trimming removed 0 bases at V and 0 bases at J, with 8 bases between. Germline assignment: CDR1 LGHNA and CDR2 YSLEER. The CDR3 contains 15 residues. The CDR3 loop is CASSQDYILNTEAFF. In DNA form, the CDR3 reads TGCGCCAGCAGCCAAGATTACATCCTGAACACTGAAGCTTTCTTT.

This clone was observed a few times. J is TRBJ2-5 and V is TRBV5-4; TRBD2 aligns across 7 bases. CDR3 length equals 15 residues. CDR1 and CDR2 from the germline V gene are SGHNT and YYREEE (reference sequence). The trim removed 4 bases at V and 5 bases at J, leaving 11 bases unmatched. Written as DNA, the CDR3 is TGTGCCAGCAGCCCATCCACGGGGGGTGGCGAGACCCAGTACTTC. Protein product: CASSPSTGGGETQYF.